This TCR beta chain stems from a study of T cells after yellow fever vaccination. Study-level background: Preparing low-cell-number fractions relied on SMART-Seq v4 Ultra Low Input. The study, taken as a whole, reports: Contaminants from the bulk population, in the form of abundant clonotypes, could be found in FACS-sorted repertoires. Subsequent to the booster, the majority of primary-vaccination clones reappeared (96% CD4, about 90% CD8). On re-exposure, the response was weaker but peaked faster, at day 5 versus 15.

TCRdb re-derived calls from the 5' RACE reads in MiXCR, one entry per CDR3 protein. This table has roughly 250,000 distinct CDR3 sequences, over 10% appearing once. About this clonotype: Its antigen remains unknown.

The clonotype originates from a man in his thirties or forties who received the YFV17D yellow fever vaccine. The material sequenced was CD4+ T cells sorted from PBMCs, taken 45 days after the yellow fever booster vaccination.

The CDR3 nucleotides read TGTGCCAGCAGCTTAGCGTGGGCTAGCGGGATCTACACAGATACGCAGTATTTT. Residues: CASSLAWASGIYTDTQYF. The chain combines TRBV7-2 with TRBJ2-3; TRBD2 agrees at 9 bases. Trimming removed 0 bases from V and 2 bases from J; junction bases left unmatched: 9. CDR1 is SGHTA and CDR2 is FQGNSA in the germline V gene. CDR3 length: 18 residues.